This entry concerns a single TCR beta chain. Its binding antigen is unknown. Base qualities are not provided; no much larger clone lies one nucleotide away. The protocol used for the library was the immunoSEQ multiplex PCR assay. For the multiplex PCR, a mixture combining 60 forward primers for TCR Vbeta segments and 13 reverse primers for TCR Jbeta segments was used. A multiplex PCR assay on genomic DNA amplified the CDR3 region of rearranged TCR beta genes. The amplified TCR beta libraries were sequenced on the Illumina HiSeq System as 87-base-pair reads. Processing in the source paper ran as follows. A later analysis tallied 80 million to 95 million unique TCR beta chains across the 666 repertoires, and around 10 million of those chains were shared by two or more donors. Raw reads were error-corrected and collapsed into unique sequences with a nearest-neighbor algorithm that merged closely related sequences to remove PCR and sequencing errors. Alignment of CDR3 sequences to IMGT reference sequences was used to assign V, D and J gene segments. For a sequence to be retained, a match of at least six nucleotides to both a V gene segment and a J gene segment was required. A rearrangement counted as productive if the CDR3 had no stop codons and remained in frame with V and J, and every other rearrangement counted as non-productive. CDR3 was defined according to IMGT convention as the region running from the second conserved V-encoded cysteine to the conserved J-encoded phenylalanine. In an earlier analysis of 500 to 650 of the donors, sequences lacking an unambiguous match to a single V gene segment were excluded. An earlier analysis of a few hundred of the donors called V segments functional above 56.7% productive rearrangements and segregating when the between-donor standard deviation exceeded 5%. To diagnose cytomegalovirus status from the catalog of TCR beta chain sequences, a statistical classification framework was built. In a later analysis, TCR nucleotide sequences were compared against IMGT/GENE-DB human TR gene sequences so that V and J genes could be assigned. In a later analysis, CDR3 sequences and most-parsimonious VDJ recombination scenarios were assigned using the TCRdist pipeline. A later analysis defined each TCR beta chain by its CDR3 amino acid sequence plus V-gene family, and excluded reads lacking a unique V-gene family. As a way to deal with suspected cross-contamination and a sequencing artifact, a later analysis dropped 450 to 600 nucleotide sequences that were highly shared and had low generation probability. In a later analysis, a clonal expansion index for each public chain was calculated from normalized within-repertoire ranks of inferred template counts. Generation probabilities in a later analysis came from a VDJ recombination model fitted to out-of-frame rearrangements, and those results were checked against IGoR. In a later analysis, TCR-TCR, TCR-HLA and TCR-CMV co-occurrence was scored with hypergeometric tests, and a repertoire-size bias correction was applied to TCR pairs. To estimate false discovery rates, a later analysis permuted the HLA or CMV assignments 20 times. In a later analysis, co-occurring TCRs were grouped using DBSCAN, with TCRdist sequence similarity added in when clustering inside HLA-allele-positive subsets. For co-occurrence clustering, repertoires with fewer than 30,000 or more than 120,000 public chains were excluded, along with about five repertoires with anomalous nucleotide sharing. Not all clones reach the TCRdb copy of this immuneACCESS table, which keeps in-frame sequences only. Checked studies attribute under half of the gap to unresolved V genes and leave the rest unexplained. The V and J calls and clone size come from that table; D and trimming were worked out from the DNA. The sample yields 100,000 or so clones; roughly 70% were counted once. 1% to 1.5% of the sample lies in the top ten.

The sample comes from a study of cytomegalovirus exposure and HLA in healthy donors (dated by TCRdb to about 2017). Notes on the research overall: An earlier analysis of 550 to 700 of the donors reported more than 250 Gb of sequence data and 100 million to 130 million unique TCR beta sequences from some 180 million T cells. An early release that covered roughly 600 HLA-typed donors contained approximately 300 gigabases of sequencing data and 85 million to 100 million unique TCR sequences. Among the roughly 430 genotyped donors, around 81% belonged to the genetic ancestry cluster associated with self-reported Caucasian donors. The study aimed to test whether cataloging public T cell receptors could reveal signatures of past pathogen exposure. The T cell repertoires of some 670 subjects were profiled by immunosequencing and related to cytomegalovirus serostatus. A separate validation cohort of some 130 different subjects was used in addition to the roughly 640-subject first cohort. High-throughput TCR immunosequencing, statistical association of individual TCRs with disease status, and machine learning were combined to predict cytomegalovirus infection status. In a later analysis, previously published TCR beta repertoires from fewer than 750 donors were re-analyzed and high-resolution HLA genotyping was added so that TCR occurrence patterns could be studied. Rather than drawing on any new phenotypic data, the later analysis identified candidate immune exposures from TCR beta sequences and the way those sequences occurred across donors. In an earlier analysis of 587 of the donors, high-throughput TCR beta sequencing was used to judge whether each TCR beta V gene segment behaved as functional or pseudogenic. Donor age, sex, ethnicity and CMV serostatus were compiled together with the repertoire data. A later genetic analysis used genome-wide SNP genotypes for 398 of the 666 donors, treating that subset as a discovery cohort. All discovery cohort repertoires had been generated on a single sequencing platform. HLA typing covered class I and class II loci at four-digit resolution. Typing coverage differed by locus: A, B, C, DRB1 and DQB1 were typed in roughly 620-630 donors, DQA1 in 500 to 550, DPA1 in around 580, and DPB1 in about 450. Four to six DR-DQ haplotypes were handled as single units for association and clustering, since linkage in the cohort was strong. Among some 410 genotyped donors of the cohort, an average of about 240,000 unique TCR beta nucleotide sequences were sequenced per donor, roughly 20% of them non-productive.

A distance of 18 bases separates the germline ends of V and J, which lose 4 bases and 14 bases respectively. The CDR3, cysteine through phenylalanine, is 14 amino acids long. The CDR3 DNA has 42 bases and is translated from base 1. The germline V gene yields KGHSH for CDR1 and LQKENI for CDR2. The cohort was made up of approximately 670 healthy bone marrow donors. All cohort members were sampled while nominally healthy, although unrecorded immune exposures were likely present. The donor tested CMV seronegative and was one of the 352 seronegative cohort members. Every donor gave a peripheral blood sample, and the peripheral blood mononuclear cells from that sample were used for TCR beta sequencing. The Qiagen DNeasy Blood Extraction Kit was used to extract genomic DNA from the blood cell samples. Broad study findings and their caveats: Across donors, most TCR sequences were observed very rarely, whereas some public TCRs were present in many individuals. The cohort was sequenced for TCR beta chains only, and without alpha or paired-chain data the features that could be detected were limited. In an earlier analysis of about 540 of the donors, most TCR beta V segments were observed in productive rearrangements about 87% or about 30% of the time, broadly matching IMGT annotations. In vitro tests confirmed that a few of the cytomegalovirus-associated TCR beta chains recognize cytomegalovirus antigens. The presence/absence analyses assumed that sequencing depth was roughly uniform across donors, and that assumption may not be true. It was suggested by the authors that the approach could potentially be generalized to other disease states and immunological phenotypes. In a later analysis, HLA-associated TCR beta chains showed more clonal expansion and lower generation probabilities than non-associated chains that were equally common. The sequencing pipeline was judged likely to have produced a cluster of highly shared sequence variants as a technical artifact. Linkage disequilibrium might explain the correlated functional status among segregating V segments, but an unknown experimental factor could not be ruled out. A further reported finding was that TCR beta sequences accurately predicted the HLA-A and HLA-B alleles for most subjects in the first cohort. According to a later analysis, parvovirus B19, influenza, CMV and Epstein-Barr virus appeared linked to several top co-occurrence clusters. Because some donors lacked HLA typing at each locus, the association tests relied only on the typed subset. According to a later analysis, TCR association rates differed among HLA loci, with DRB1 alleles showing the most associated TCRs and HLA-C alleles showing the fewest. Compared with the roughly 710-donor mean, donors in an Asian-associated ancestry cluster had fewer N-insertions in productive TCRs, according to a later genetic analysis. Some IMGT-functional V segments, including TRBV6-2 and TRBV6-3, could not be distinguished by the 87-base-pair reads and were therefore excluded. An association between a missense DCLRE1C variant and V-gene and J-gene trimming of TCR beta chains was found in a later genetic analysis and replicated in an independent cohort. Fewer than 20 rarely observed V segments, including chromosome 9 orphons, were excluded from the earlier analysis of a few hundred of the donors because counts were too low. A later analysis associated 15,000 to 20,000 TCR beta sequences with specific HLA alleles at a false discovery rate of 0.05. The classifier was reported to diagnose cytomegalovirus status with high specificity and sensitivity in both the original and validation cohorts. Assigning TCR associations to individual alleles was difficult when HLA alleles, especially DR and DQ, strongly co-occurred. Most CMV-associated TCR beta chains appeared to be HLA-restricted in a later analysis, and the HLA associations seemed to be driven largely by CMV exposure. The only immune exposure information available for the cohort was CMV serostatus. The study listed 150 to 200 TCR beta chains as associated with cytomegalovirus.

The sequence came from a man aged 40-50 years in good health and CMV-seronegative. The sample comprised PBMCs. This chain joins TRBV18 to TRBJ1-6; TRBD1 might be the D gene, on 5 matching bases. At the DNA level, the sequence is TGTGCCAGCTCACTAGAACAGGCCGGGGGGTCCCTCCACTTT. It encodes CASSLEQAGGSLHF.